This T cell receptor beta chain comes out of a study of blood T cell repertoires in COVID-19. Study details: T cells, B-cell-depleted T cells, or PBMCs supplied cDNA or gDNA.

In the original analysis: Counts of nucleated cells, estimated from reference gene primer amplification, were obtained. The method was immunoSEQ multiplex PCR; TCRdb's version includes in-frame clones alone and lacks a portion of them. V, J and clone size are taken as reported in that table, and D and trimming were inferred from the DNA itself. The data show some 360,000 clones, roughly 86% seen once. V was pared by 0 bases and J by 0 bases, with 7 bases between. The CDR3 is 16 amino acids. CDR1 is SGHRS, CDR2 YFSETQ, per germline. The receptor's source is a woman aged 60-75 years with COVID-19, enrolled during active disease. The sample comprised peripheral blood. This sequence joins TRBV5-1 and TRBJ2-6, with no clear D. CDR3 DNA sequence: TGCGCCAGCAGCTTGGCCGTAAACTCTGGGGCCAACGTCCTGACTTTC. Protein sequence: CASSLAVNSGANVLTF.